The source of this TCR beta chain is a study of shared clonotypes between healthy human individuals. Sequencing used immunoSEQ multiplex PCR; TCRdb keeps in-frame clones, though not all of them. The sample carries roughly 2.1 million clones, roughly 91% recorded once. Study observations and caveats: Genetic and exposure-history diversity was limited by the few donors. Clonotype sharing levels among donors were expected to vary with sequencing depth.

Terminally differentiated effector memory CD45RA+ cells were excluded from the naive CD8 cells, which were CD45RO-negative and positively selected for CCR7. Each of the donors was a healthy adult who was HIV-negative and had not had a recent acute infection or vaccination. In regard to this clone: Its antigen remains unknown.

From germline, CDR1 is SEHNR and CDR2 FQNEAQ (reference sequence). The CDR3 runs to 15 residues. Between the trimmed V and J ends, which lost 5 bases and 7 bases, there was a span of 17 bases. V usage is TRBV7-9 and J usage is TRBJ1-4, with D possibly TRBD1 on 5 matching bases. The specimen was naive CD8+ T cells from PBMCs. The clonotype was recovered from a man aged 18-30 years in good health. Some clones in this sample may be carry-over from other donors' samples. The CDR3, as DNA: TGTGCCAGCAGCCCCGGGGGACCCCCAGTTGAAAAACTGTTTTTT. It specifies CASSPGGPPVEKLFF. Looking up the rest from reference TRBV7-9 and TRBJ1-4 gives the full variable domain: DTGVSQNPRHKITKRGQNVTFRCDPISEHNRLYWYRQTLGQGPEFLTYFQNEAQLEKSRLLSDRFSAERPKGSFSTLEIQRTEQGDSAMYLCASSPGGPPVEKLFFGSGTQLSVL.